This T cell receptor beta chain was recovered during a study of OX40 agonist ivuxolimab in advanced cancers. Study details: The drug used for patients, ivuxolimab, was an agonistic anti-OX40 (CD134) antibody. Previous treatment with anti-PD-1, anti-PD-L1 or anti-CTLA-4 therapy was allowed; 30% to 50% had received some.

Profiled with immunoSEQ multiplex PCR; TCRdb holds only in-frame clones, not every one. There are tens of thousands of clones in the sample; about 86% occur only once, and 6.5% lies in the top ten. Findings and caveats of the study: On average, CD8+ T cells showed a greater number of expanded clones than CD4+. At doses 0.1 to 3.0 mg/kg, CD4+ and CD8+ clones expanded.

In this sample, this clone turned up once. Its antigen is currently unknown. The sample consisted of CD4+ or CD8+ T cells sorted from blood, taken in a trial of the OX40 agonist ivuxolimab. This receptor was obtained from an adult with an advanced solid tumor such as melanoma, head and neck, liver or kidney cancer.

Here the CDR3 DNA reads TGTGCCAGCAGTTACAGGGACGCTACGAACACCGGGGAGCTGTTTTTT. It translates to CASSYRDATNTGELFF. The chain carries TRBV6-5 and TRBJ2-2; D assignment may be TRBD1 or TRBD2 (5 bases each). Between the trimmed V and J ends, which lost 2 bases and 0 bases, there was a span of 10 bases. Looked up from germline, CDR1 is MNHEY and CDR2 is SVGAGI. The CDR3 is made up of 16 amino acids.